These 12 T cell receptor beta chains were all obtained from the same sample, sequenced in a study of T-cell memory formation after mild COVID-19. TCRdb fed the 5' RACE reads into MiXCR, producing one record per CDR3 protein. Of under 700,000 distinct CDR3 sequences detected, around 20% appear once; the ten largest clones hold around 12%. The source material was PBMCs or a T cell subset sorted from them (not recorded which). The source of these receptors is an adult woman who had mild COVID-19 (a few samples of this study predate the infection). Cell type and time point are not known.

The table lists this clonotype with a few counts. V is TRBV7-9 and J is TRBJ2-3, with D uncertain. V lost 3 bases, J lost 4 bases, and 14 bases lay in between. From germline, CDR1 is SEHNR and CDR2 FQNEAQ (reference sequence). The CDR3 spans 15 residues. The CDR3 DNA follows: TGTGCCAGCAGCTTCCCGGATAGCACCCCAGATACGCAGTATTTT. It yields the protein CASSFPDSTPDTQYF.

A few counts support this clonotype. This sequence joins TRBV13 and TRBJ2-1; TRBD2 matches at 12 bases. The CDR3 has 17 residues. The J segment lost 8 bases and the V segment lost 1 base, leaving 9 bases of the junction unmatched. Germline V gene sequence: CDR1 PRHDT, CDR2 FYEKMQ (reference sequence). The DNA for the CDR3 is TGTGCCAGCAGCTTAGTGTCTAGCGGGAGGGTCTGGGATGAGCAGTTCTTC. Translation: CASSLVSSGRVWDEQFF.

This chain connects TRBV12-3 or TRBV12-4 to TRBJ2-2; 7 nucleotides agree with TRBD2. The CDR3 sequence is 16 residues long. V lost 3 bases, J lost 4 bases, and 8 bases stayed unmatched. Written as DNA, the CDR3 is TGTGCCAGCAGTTTGGTTGCGGGAGTTGGCACCGGGGAGCTGTTTTTT. This translates into CASSLVAGVGTGELFF.

This clonotype came up a few times. The CDR3 region is CASSEQTSGGALETQYF. The CDR3 DNA reads TGTGCCAGCAGTGAGCAGACTAGCGGGGGGGCTCTAGAGACCCAGTACTTC. J is TRBJ2-5 and V is TRBV25-1, with 14 nucleotides matching TRBD2. The CDR3 covers 17 residues. Germline V gives CDR1 MGHDK, CDR2 SYGVNS. V shed 3 bases and J 4 bases; nucleotides not matched to a gene: 7. Variable domain in full (rest from reference TRBV25-1 and TRBJ2-5): EADIYQTPRYLVIGTGKKITLECSQTMGHDKMYWYQQDPGMELHLIHYSYGVNSTEKGDLSSESTVSRIRTEHFPLTLESARPSHTSQYLCASSEQTSGGALETQYFGPGTRLLVL.

This clonotype was detected only a few times. This sequence joins TRBV12-3 or TRBV12-4 and TRBJ1-1; a possible D gene is TRBD1 (5 bases). CDR3 length equals 13 residues. V was shortened by 6 bases and J by 5 bases, with 13 bases between the two germline ends. The CDR3 here is CASSWGIRTEAFF. Written as DNA, the CDR3 is TGTGCCAGCAGCTGGGGGATAAGGACTGAAGCTTTCTTT.

The chain is built from TRBV10-3 and TRBJ2-1; tentatively, D is TRBD2 (5 bases). Germline CDR1 and CDR2: ENHRY and SYGVKD. The CDR3 covers 13 residues. Trimming removed 8 bases at V and 3 bases at J, with 11 bases between. CDR3 in DNA: TGTGCCATCGGCACCGGGGTCTACAATGAGCAGTTCTTC. This encodes CAIGTGVYNEQFF.

V gene TRBV11-2 combines with J gene TRBJ1-2; D is ambiguous. CDR3 length: 15 residues. Trimming removed 5 bases at V and 0 bases at J, with 13 bases between. Germline V gene data show CDR1 as SGHAT and CDR2 as FQNNGV. The CDR3 DNA follows: TGTGCCAGCAGCGAAAGATTTTCCTCTAACTATGGCTACACCTTC. Amino acids: CASSERFSSNYGYTF.

The CDR3 spells CASSQDFDRGSPETQYF. DNA for the CDR3: TGCGCCAGCAGCCAAGATTTCGACAGGGGCTCGCCGGAGACCCAGTACTTC. The chain combines TRBV4-1 with TRBJ2-5, with 8 nucleotides matching TRBD1. Germline trimming cut 0 bases from V and 5 bases from J; bases unmatched to any gene: 11. The germline V gene has CDR1 MGHRA and CDR2 YSYEKL. The CDR3 sequence is 17 residues long.

V gene TRBV4-1 combines with J gene TRBJ2-1; 9 bases align to TRBD2. CDR1 and CDR2 from the germline V gene are MGHRA and YSYEKL. The CDR3 consists of 13 residues. V lost 4 bases, J lost 6 bases, and 1 base stayed unmatched. The CDR3: CASSPSGTNEQFF. In DNA form, the CDR3 reads TGCGCCAGCAGCCCTAGCGGGACCAATGAGCAGTTCTTC.

This clonotype was seen more than once but under ten times. The V and J genes are TRBV3-1 and TRBJ2-7; D call uncertain. The ends were cut back, 1 base at V and 2 bases at J, with 9 bases in the middle. Germline CDR1 and CDR2: LGHDT and YNNKEL (reference sequence). The CDR3 has 14 amino acids. CDR3 bases: TGTGCCAGCAGCCAAGGGGTGACAACCTACGAGCAGTACTTC. It specifies CASSQGVTTYEQYF.

This clonotype was seen only a few times. The gene calls are TRBV6-1 and TRBJ2-3; 8 positions agree with TRBD2. The CDR3 is 14 amino acids. CDR1 and CDR2 (germline): MNHNS, SASEGT. Trimming at V came to 7 bases and at J to 5 bases, leaving 8 bases not matched to a gene. The chain's CDR3 is CASKTGGPGDTQYF. Written as DNA, the CDR3 is TGTGCCAGCAAAACGGGGGGGCCAGGAGATACGCAGTATTTT.

The gene calls are TRBV10-3 and TRBJ2-3; the match to TRBD2 covers 8 bases. Per the germline V gene, CDR1 is ENHRY and CDR2 is SYGVKD. This CDR3 region has 15 residues. V shed 6 bases and J 3 bases; nucleotides not matched to a gene: 8. CDR3 in amino acids: CAIRSGTSGTDTQYF. CDR3 DNA: TGTGCCATCAGATCCGGGACTAGTGGGACAGATACGCAGTATTTT.